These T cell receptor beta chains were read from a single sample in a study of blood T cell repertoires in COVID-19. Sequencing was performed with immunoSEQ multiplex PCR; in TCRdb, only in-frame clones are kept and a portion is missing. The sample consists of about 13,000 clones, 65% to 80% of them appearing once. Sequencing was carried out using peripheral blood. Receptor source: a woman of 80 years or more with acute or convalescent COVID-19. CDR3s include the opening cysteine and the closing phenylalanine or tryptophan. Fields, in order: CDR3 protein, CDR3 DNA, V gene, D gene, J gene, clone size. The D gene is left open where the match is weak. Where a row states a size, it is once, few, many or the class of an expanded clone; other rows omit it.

CDR3: CASSSQGRETQYF
DNA: TGTGCCAGTAGTTCCCAGGGTCGGGAGACCCAGTACTTC
V: TRBV19
D: -
J: TRBJ2-5
size: -

CDR3: CASSPLSPGSSYNEQFF
DNA: TGTGCCAGCTCACCACTTTCCCCAGGAAGCTCCTACAATGAGCAGTTCTTC
V: TRBV18
D: -
J: TRBJ2-1
size: -

CDR3: CASSLQRGTDTQYF
DNA: TGTGCCAGCAGCTTGCAGCGGGGGACAGATACGCAGTATTTT
V: TRBV11-3
D: TRBD2
J: TRBJ2-3
size: -

CDR3: CASSSGIGTDTQYF
DNA: TGTGCCAGCAGTTCAGGGATAGGAACAGATACGCAGTATTTT
V: TRBV28
D: -
J: TRBJ2-3
size: medium-sized

CDR3: CATLPEGVNYGYTF
DNA: TGTGCCACGCTCCCCGAGGGGGTTAACTATGGCTACACCTTC
V: TRBV6-5
D: -
J: TRBJ1-2
size: -

CDR3: CASSPDSIYGYTF
DNA: TGTGCCAGCTCACCGGACAGTATCTATGGCTACACCTTC
V: TRBV18
D: -
J: TRBJ1-2
size: -

CDR3: CASSPLVSGVYNEQFF
DNA: TGTGCCAGCAGTCCGCTGGTTAGCGGGGTTTACAATGAGCAGTTCTTC
V: TRBV27
D: TRBD2
J: TRBJ2-1
size: once

CDR3: CASSLLRGGYKAFF
DNA: TGCGCCAGCAGCTTGTTACGCGGGGGCTATAAGGCTTTCTTT
V: TRBV5-1
D: -
J: TRBJ1-1
size: -

CDR3: CASRTTGSTEAFF
DNA: TGTGCCAGTAGAACTACAGGGAGCACTGAAGCTTTCTTT
V: TRBV19
D: -
J: TRBJ1-1
size: -

CDR3: CASSSQTSSGVMSYEQYF
DNA: TGCGCCAGCAGCTCTCAAACCTCTAGCGGGGTGATGTCCTACGAGCAGTACTTC
V: TRBV5-1
D: TRBD2
J: TRBJ2-7
size: -

CDR3: CATRPGDATYTQYF
DNA: TGTGCCACCAGGCCGGGAGACGCCACTTATACGCAGTATTTT
V: TRBV15
D: -
J: TRBJ2-3
size: -

CDR3: CASSSGIIYYEQYF
DNA: TGCGCCAGCAGCTCCGGGATAATCTACTACGAGCAGTACTTC
V: TRBV5-1
D: -
J: TRBJ2-7
size: -

CDR3: CASSPGQGLSSYNEQFF
DNA: TGTGCCAGCAGCCCCGGACAGGGCTTAAGCTCCTACAATGAGCAGTTCTTC
V: TRBV7-2
D: TRBD1
J: TRBJ2-1
size: -

CDR3: CASSPHPQGASNTEAFF
DNA: TGTGCCAGCAGTCCCCACCCCCAGGGGGCCTCGAACACTGAAGCTTTCTTT
V: TRBV6-6
D: TRBD1
J: TRBJ1-1
size: -

CDR3: CASSHTKETQYF
DNA: TGTGCCAGCAGCCATACTAAAGAGACCCAGTACTTC
V: TRBV7-2
D: -
J: TRBJ2-5
size: -

CDR3: CATSRDQTEAFF
DNA: TGTGCCACCAGCAGAGATCAGACTGAAGCTTTCTTT
V: TRBV15
D: -
J: TRBJ1-1
size: -

CDR3: CSVGEGVNYGYTF
DNA: TGCAGCGTTGGCGAGGGGGTGAACTATGGCTACACCTTC
V: TRBV29-1
D: -
J: TRBJ1-2
size: -

CDR3: CASSPGQGRLTNYGYTF
DNA: TGTGCCAGTAGTCCGGGACAGGGGCGCCTAACTAACTATGGCTACACCTTC
V: TRBV19
D: TRBD1
J: TRBJ1-2
size: -

CDR3: CASSSPTQVYGYTF
DNA: TGTGCCAGCAGCAGTCCGACACAGGTCTATGGCTACACCTTC
V: TRBV28
D: -
J: TRBJ1-2
size: -

CDR3: CASSEANRNYGYTF
DNA: TGTGCCAGCAGTGAAGCTAACAGAAACTATGGCTACACCTTC
V: TRBV6-1
D: -
J: TRBJ1-2
size: few

CDR3: CASSTTWGGREQFF
DNA: TGTGCCAGTAGCACAACTTGGGGGGGCCGTGAGCAGTTCTTC
V: TRBV19
D: -
J: TRBJ2-1
size: -

CDR3: CASSQAGTGRDGELFF
DNA: TGCGCCAGCAGCCAAGCGGGGACAGGGCGGGACGGGGAGCTGTTTTTT
V: TRBV4-1
D: TRBD1
J: TRBJ2-2
size: -

CDR3: CASSQVMTAGGTQYF
DNA: TGTGCCAGCAGCCAAGTGATGACAGCCGGCGGTACGCAGTATTTT
V: TRBV4-2
D: -
J: TRBJ2-3
size: -

CDR3: CASSYGGQPRGEQYF
DNA: TGTGCCAGCAGTTACGGCGGCCAGCCCCGTGGCGAGCAGTACTTC
V: TRBV6-2/TRBV6-3
D: -
J: TRBJ2-7
size: few

CDR3: CASKRSGTDSGNTIYF
DNA: TGTGCCAGTAAACGCTCAGGAACTGACTCTGGAAACACCATATATTTT
V: TRBV19
D: -
J: TRBJ1-3
size: -

CDR3: CASIWGQNTGELFF
DNA: TGTGCCAGCATTTGGGGACAGAACACCGGGGAGCTGTTTTTT
V: TRBV7-8
D: -
J: TRBJ2-2
size: -

CDR3: CASSASWGGSGGELFF
DNA: TGTGCCAGCAGCGCCTCGTGGGGAGGTTCGGGCGGGGAGCTGTTTTTT
V: TRBV9
D: -
J: TRBJ2-2
size: -

CDR3: CASSQVASGIQETQYF
DNA: TGTGCCAGCAGCCAAGTGGCTAGCGGCATCCAAGAGACCCAGTACTTC
V: TRBV4-2
D: TRBD2
J: TRBJ2-5
size: -

CDR3: CASSETSGAANIQYF
DNA: TGTGCCAGCAGTGAGACTAGCGGGGCGGCAAACATTCAGTACTTC
V: TRBV6-4
D: TRBD2
J: TRBJ2-4
size: once

CDR3: CASSSSGQETQYF
DNA: TGTGCCAGCAGCAGTAGCGGACAAGAGACCCAGTACTTC
V: TRBV13
D: -
J: TRBJ2-5
size: -

CDR3: CASSMGQLVTGELFF
DNA: TGTGCCAGTAGTATGGGACAGCTTGTGACCGGGGAGCTGTTTTTT
V: TRBV19
D: TRBD1
J: TRBJ2-2
size: few

CDR3: CASQVLSQPQHF
DNA: TGTGCCAGCCAAGTCCTTAGTCAGCCCCAGCATTTT
V: TRBV6-5
D: -
J: TRBJ1-5
size: -

CDR3: CASSQEGGGYYGYTF
DNA: TGTGCCAGCAGCCAAGAGGGGGGGGGTTACTATGGCTACACCTTC
V: TRBV4-2
D: -
J: TRBJ1-2
size: -

CDR3: CASISRGLSRGGLNTEAFF
DNA: TGTGCCAGTATCTCAAGGGGATTGTCTAGAGGTGGGCTGAACACTGAAGCTTTCTTT
V: TRBV19
D: -
J: TRBJ1-1
size: -

CDR3: CSASQGIEAFF
DNA: TGCAGTGCCTCACAGGGGATTGAAGCTTTCTTT
V: TRBV20-1
D: TRBD1
J: TRBJ1-1
size: -

CDR3: CASSRLAGGNTGELFF
DNA: TGTGCCAGCAGCAGACTAGCGGGGGGGAACACCGGGGAGCTGTTTTTT
V: TRBV7-6
D: TRBD2
J: TRBJ2-2
size: -

CDR3: CASSSDRGKSPLHF
DNA: TGTGCCAGCAGTTCGGACAGGGGAAAGTCACCCCTCCACTTT
V: TRBV5-5
D: TRBD1
J: TRBJ1-6
size: -

CDR3: CASSLPNENGLAGGRGDTQYF
DNA: TGCGCCAGCAGCTTGCCTAACGAAAACGGACTAGCGGGGGGCCGTGGAGATACGCAGTATTTT
V: TRBV5-1
D: TRBD2
J: TRBJ2-3
size: -

CDR3: CASSLGGARFF
DNA: TGTGCCAGCAGTCTCGGGGGGGCCCGGTTCTTC
V: TRBV6-2/TRBV6-3
D: TRBD2
J: TRBJ2-1
size: -

CDR3: CASSLGLRQGPNYGYTF
DNA: TGTGCCAGCAGCTTAGGATTAAGACAGGGCCCTAACTATGGCTACACCTTC
V: TRBV13
D: TRBD1
J: TRBJ1-2
size: once